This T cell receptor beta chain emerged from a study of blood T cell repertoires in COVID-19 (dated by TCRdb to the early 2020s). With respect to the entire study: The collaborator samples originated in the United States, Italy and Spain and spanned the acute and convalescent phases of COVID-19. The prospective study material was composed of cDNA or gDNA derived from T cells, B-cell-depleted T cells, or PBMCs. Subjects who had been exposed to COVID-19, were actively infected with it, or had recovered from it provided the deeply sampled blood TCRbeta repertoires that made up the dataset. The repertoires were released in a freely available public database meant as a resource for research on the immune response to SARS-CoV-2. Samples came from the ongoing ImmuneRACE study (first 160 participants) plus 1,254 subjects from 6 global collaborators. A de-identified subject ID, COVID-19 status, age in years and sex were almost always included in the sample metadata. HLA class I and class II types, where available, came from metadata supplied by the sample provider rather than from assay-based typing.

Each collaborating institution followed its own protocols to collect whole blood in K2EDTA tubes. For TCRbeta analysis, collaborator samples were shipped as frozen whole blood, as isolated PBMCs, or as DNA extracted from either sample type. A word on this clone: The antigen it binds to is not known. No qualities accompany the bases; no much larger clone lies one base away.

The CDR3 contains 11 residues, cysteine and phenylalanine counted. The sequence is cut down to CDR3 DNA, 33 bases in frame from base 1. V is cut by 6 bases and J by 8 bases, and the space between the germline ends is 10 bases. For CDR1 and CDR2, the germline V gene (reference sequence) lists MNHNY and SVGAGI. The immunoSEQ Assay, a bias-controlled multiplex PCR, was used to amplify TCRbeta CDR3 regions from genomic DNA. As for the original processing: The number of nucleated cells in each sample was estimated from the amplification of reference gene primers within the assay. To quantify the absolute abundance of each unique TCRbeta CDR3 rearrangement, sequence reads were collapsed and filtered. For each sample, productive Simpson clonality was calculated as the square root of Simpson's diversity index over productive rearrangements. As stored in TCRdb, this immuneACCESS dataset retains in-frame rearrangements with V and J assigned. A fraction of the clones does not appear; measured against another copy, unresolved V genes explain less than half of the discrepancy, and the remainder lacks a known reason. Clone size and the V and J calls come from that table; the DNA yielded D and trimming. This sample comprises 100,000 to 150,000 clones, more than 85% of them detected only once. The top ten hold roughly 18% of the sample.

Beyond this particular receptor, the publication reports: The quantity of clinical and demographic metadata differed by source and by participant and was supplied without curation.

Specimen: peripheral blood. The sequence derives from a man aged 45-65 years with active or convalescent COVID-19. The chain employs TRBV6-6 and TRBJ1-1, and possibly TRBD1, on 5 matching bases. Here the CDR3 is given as CASSLRTEAFF. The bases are TGTGCCAGCAGCTTGAGGACAGAAGCTTTCTTT.